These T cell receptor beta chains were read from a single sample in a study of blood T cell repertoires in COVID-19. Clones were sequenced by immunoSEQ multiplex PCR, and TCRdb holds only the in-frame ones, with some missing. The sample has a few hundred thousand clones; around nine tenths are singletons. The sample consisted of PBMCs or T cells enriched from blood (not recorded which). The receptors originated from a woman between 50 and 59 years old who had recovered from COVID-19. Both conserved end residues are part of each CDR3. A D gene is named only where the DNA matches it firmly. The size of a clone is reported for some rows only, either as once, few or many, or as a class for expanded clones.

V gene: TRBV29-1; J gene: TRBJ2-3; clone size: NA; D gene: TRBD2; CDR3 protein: CSVLAGGQGDTQYF; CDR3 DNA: TGCAGCGTTCTCGCGGGGGGGCAGGGTGATACGCAGTATTTT
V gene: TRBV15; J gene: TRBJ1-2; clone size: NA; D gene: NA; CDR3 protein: CATSRSGDSGYYGYTF; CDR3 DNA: TGTGCCACCAGCAGATCGGGAGACAGTGGGTACTATGGCTACACCTTC
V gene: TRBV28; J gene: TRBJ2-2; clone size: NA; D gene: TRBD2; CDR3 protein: CACVVGGGTGELFF; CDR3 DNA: TGTGCCTGTGTTGTCGGCGGGGGCACCGGGGAGCTGTTTTTT
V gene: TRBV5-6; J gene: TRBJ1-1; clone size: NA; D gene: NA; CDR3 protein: CASSTLTGLNTEAFF; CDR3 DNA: TGTGCCAGCAGCACATTGACAGGACTGAACACTGAAGCTTTCTTT
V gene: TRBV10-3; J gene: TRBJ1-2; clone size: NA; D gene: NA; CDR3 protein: CAISPLDSNYGYTF; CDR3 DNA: TGTGCCATCAGCCCCCTGGACAGTAACTATGGCTACACCTTC
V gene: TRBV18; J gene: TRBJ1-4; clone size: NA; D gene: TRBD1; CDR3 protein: CASSPGTGGTSGEKLFF; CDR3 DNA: TGTGCCAGCTCACCAGGGACAGGGGGAACTTCGGGAGAAAAACTGTTTTTT
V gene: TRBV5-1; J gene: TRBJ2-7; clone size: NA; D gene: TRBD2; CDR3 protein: CASSLAGNSYEQYF; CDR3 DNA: TGCGCCAGCAGCTTAGCGGGGAACTCCTACGAGCAGTACTTC
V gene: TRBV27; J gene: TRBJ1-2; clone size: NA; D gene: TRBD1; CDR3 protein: CASSPTNRGFGYGYTF; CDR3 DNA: TGTGCCAGCAGTCCGACGAACAGGGGATTTGGCTATGGCTACACCTTC
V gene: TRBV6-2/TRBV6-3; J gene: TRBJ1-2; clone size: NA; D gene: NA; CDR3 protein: CASSYSTAYGYTF; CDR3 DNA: TGTGCCAGCAGTTACTCAACAGCCTATGGCTACACCTTC
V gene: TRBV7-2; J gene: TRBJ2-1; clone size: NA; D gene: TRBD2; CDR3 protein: CASSLLAGPGEQFF; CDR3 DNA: TGTGCCAGCAGCTTGTTAGCGGGGCCGGGTGAGCAGTTCTTC
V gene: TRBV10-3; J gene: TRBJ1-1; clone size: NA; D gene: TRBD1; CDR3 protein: CAISVGRDRGDTEAFF; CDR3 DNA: TGTGCCATCAGTGTCGGGAGGGACAGGGGGGACACTGAAGCTTTCTTT
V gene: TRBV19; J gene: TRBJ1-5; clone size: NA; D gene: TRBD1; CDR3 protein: CASRTGTGGVQPQHF; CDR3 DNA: TGTGCCAGTAGGACCGGGACAGGGGGCGTTCAGCCCCAGCATTTT
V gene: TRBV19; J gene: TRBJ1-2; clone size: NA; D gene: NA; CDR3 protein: CASQKTLYGYTF; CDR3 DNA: TGTGCCAGCCAAAAAACACTATATGGCTACACCTTC
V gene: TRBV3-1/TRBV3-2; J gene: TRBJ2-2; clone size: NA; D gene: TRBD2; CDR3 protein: CASSRSGGGTGELFF; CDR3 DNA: TGTGCCAGCAGCAGGAGCGGGGGCGGCACCGGGGAGCTGTTTTTT
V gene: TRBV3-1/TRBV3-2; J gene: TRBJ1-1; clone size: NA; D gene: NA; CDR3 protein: CASSLHSNTEAFF; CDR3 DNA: TGTGCCAGCAGCCTCCACTCGAACACTGAAGCTTTCTTT
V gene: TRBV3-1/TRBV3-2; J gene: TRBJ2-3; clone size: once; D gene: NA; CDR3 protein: CASSQPRQLSTDTQYF; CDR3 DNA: TGTGCCAGCAGCCAACCTAGACAGTTAAGCACAGATACGCAGTATTTT
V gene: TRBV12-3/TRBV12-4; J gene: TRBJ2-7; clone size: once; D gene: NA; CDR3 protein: CASSLGGNYEQYF; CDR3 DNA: TGTGCCAGCAGTTTGGGGGGAAACTACGAGCAGTACTTC
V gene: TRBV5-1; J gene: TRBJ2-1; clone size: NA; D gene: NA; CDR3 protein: CASSFVPSGYEQFF; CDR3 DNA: TGCGCCAGCAGCTTCGTCCCTAGTGGCTATGAGCAGTTCTTC
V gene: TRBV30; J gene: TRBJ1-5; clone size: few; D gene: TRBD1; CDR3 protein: CAWTRTGASNQPQHF; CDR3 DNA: TGTGCCTGGACCCGGACAGGGGCCAGCAATCAGCCCCAGCATTTT
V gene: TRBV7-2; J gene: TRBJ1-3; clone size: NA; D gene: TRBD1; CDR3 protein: CASSSSGTDSGNTIYF; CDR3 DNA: TGTGCCAGCAGCTCCTCCGGGACAGACTCTGGAAACACCATATATTTT
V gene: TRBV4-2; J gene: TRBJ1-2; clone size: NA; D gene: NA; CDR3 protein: CATRTTRDKFNYGYTF; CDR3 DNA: TGTGCCACCAGAACCACCCGGGACAAATTTAACTATGGCTACACCTTC
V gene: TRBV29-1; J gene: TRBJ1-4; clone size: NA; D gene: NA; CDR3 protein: CSAGINEKLFF; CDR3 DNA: TGCAGTGCGGGTATTAATGAAAAACTGTTTTTT
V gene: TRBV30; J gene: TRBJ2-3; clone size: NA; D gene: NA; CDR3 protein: CAWSVGGADTQYF; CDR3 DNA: TGTGCCTGGAGTGTAGGAGGGGCAGATACGCAGTATTTT
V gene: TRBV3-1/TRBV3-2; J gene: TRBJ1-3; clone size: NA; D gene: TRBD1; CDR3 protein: CASSQGTGGNTIYF; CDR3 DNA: TGTGCCAGCAGCCAAGGGACAGGTGGAAACACCATATATTTT
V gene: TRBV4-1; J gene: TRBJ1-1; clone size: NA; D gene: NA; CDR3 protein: CASSQDFRGRRTEAFF; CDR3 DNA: TGCGCCAGCAGCCAAGATTTCAGGGGAAGGAGGACTGAAGCTTTCTTT
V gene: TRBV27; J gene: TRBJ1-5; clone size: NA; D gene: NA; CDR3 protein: CASSSYRDFNQPQHF; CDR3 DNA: TGTGCCAGCAGTTCCTACAGGGATTTCAATCAGCCCCAGCATTTT
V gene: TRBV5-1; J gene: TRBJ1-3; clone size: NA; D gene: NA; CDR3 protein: CASSLEGQGLSGNTIYF; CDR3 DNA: TGCGCCAGCAGCTTGGAAGGGCAGGGCCTCTCTGGAAACACCATATATTTT
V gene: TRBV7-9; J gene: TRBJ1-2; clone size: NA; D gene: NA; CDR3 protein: CASSLGGQNYGYTF; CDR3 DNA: TGTGCCAGCAGCTTAGGGGGCCAGAACTATGGCTACACCTTC
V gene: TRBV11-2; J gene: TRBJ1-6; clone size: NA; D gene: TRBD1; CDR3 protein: CASSSRGPGNSPLHF; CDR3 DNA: TGTGCCAGCAGCTCCAGGGGGCCTGGAAATTCACCCCTCCACTTT
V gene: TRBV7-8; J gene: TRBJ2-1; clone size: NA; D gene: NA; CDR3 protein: CASSSLGPKFNEQFF; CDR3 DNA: TGTGCCAGCAGCTCGCTAGGCCCGAAGTTCAATGAGCAGTTCTTC
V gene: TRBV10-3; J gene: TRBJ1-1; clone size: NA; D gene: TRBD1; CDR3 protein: CAISETPGTDAVNTEAFF; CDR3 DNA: TGTGCCATCAGTGAGACCCCCGGGACAGATGCAGTGAACACTGAAGCTTTCTTT
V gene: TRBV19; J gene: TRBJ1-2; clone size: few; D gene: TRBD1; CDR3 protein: CASKGDGTVNYGYTF; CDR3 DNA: TGTGCCAGTAAGGGGGATGGGACAGTTAACTATGGCTACACCTTC
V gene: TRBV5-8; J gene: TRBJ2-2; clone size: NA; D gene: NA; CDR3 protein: CASSTEGWPMFGELFF; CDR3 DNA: TGTGCCAGCAGCACGGAGGGGTGGCCAATGTTCGGGGAGCTGTTTTTT
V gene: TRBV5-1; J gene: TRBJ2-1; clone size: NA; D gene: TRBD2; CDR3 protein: CASSFAGGYNEQFF; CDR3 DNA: TGCGCCAGCAGCTTTGCGGGGGGGTACAATGAGCAGTTCTTC
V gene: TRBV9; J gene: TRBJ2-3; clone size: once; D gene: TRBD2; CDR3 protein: CASSVVAGGSTQYF; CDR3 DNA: TGTGCCAGCAGCGTAGTAGCGGGGGGGAGTACGCAGTATTTT
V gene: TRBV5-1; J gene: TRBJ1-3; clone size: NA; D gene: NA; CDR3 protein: CASSLGSSGNTIYF; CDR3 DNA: TGCGCCAGCAGCTTGGGCAGCTCTGGAAACACCATATATTTT
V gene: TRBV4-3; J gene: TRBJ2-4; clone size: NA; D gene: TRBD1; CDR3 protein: CASSQRDRGINEENIQYF; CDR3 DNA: TGCGCCAGCAGCCAGCGCGACAGGGGGATTAATGAGGAAAACATTCAGTACTTC
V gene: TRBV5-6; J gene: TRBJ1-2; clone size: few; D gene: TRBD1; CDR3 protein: CASSGDRGHGYTF; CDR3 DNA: TGTGCCAGCAGCGGTGACAGGGGGCACGGCTACACCTTC
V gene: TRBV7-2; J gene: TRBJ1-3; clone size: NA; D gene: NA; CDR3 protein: CASSLFSVSPNTIYF; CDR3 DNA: TGTGCCAGCAGCTTATTTTCTGTTAGTCCGAACACCATATATTTT
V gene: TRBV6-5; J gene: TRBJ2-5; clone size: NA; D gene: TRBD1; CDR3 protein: CASSYRPGGWQETQYF; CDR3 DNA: TGTGCCAGCAGTTACCGTCCAGGGGGATGGCAAGAGACCCAGTACTTC
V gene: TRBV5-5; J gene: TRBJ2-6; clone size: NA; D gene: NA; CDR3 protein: CASSLGHSGANVLTF; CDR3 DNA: TGTGCCAGCAGCTTGGGGCACTCTGGGGCCAACGTCCTGACTTTC